The 20 T cell receptor beta chains presented below share a single source sample, sequenced in a study of T cell responses to AZD1222 COVID-19 vaccine listed by TCRdb under 2021. The time point label corresponds to: baseline before first vaccination. The library was made by the immunoSEQ multiplex PCR assay. The table comes from immuneACCESS by way of TCRdb, which keeps in-frame sequences with V and J called. Part of the clones is missing from these tables; in studies checked, under half for an unresolved V gene and the rest for unknown reasons. This sample lists approximately 71,000 clones; roughly 86% were detected once. The ten largest clonotypes hold less than 9.5% of the sample. Sequenced here: peripheral blood, sampled on day 0 of AZD1222 vaccination. These TCRs come from an adult in good health.

The V gene is TRBV14, the J gene TRBJ2-7, with D possibly being TRBD1 or TRBD2 (5 bases each). The germline V gene has CDR1 SGHDN and CDR2 FVKESK. V lost 4 bases to trimming and J lost 1 base, with 14 bases between them. CDR3 length equals 15 residues. DNA for the CDR3: TGTGCCAGCAGCCCTGCCGGGGCATTTTCCTACGAGCAGTACTTC. Translated, it gives CASSPAGAFSYEQYF.

The chain couples TRBV27 to TRBJ1-2; maybe TRBD1 (6 bases). This CDR3 contains 15 residues. V was pared by 4 bases and J by 4 bases, with 16 bases between. Germline V gives CDR1 MNHEY, CDR2 SMNVEV (reference sequence). DNA of the CDR3: TGTGCCAGCAGTTCGTACAGGGAAGGAATCTATGGCTACACCTTC. It is translated as CASSSYREGIYGYTF.

The chain carries TRBV4-1 and TRBJ1-1; 7 bases line up with TRBD1. Germline V gives CDR1 MGHRA, CDR2 YSYEKL. The CDR3 loop spans 17 amino acids. V was pared by 2 bases and J by 1 base, with 10 bases of the junction left unmatched. In nucleotides, the CDR3 is TGCGCCAGCAGCCAACCCCGGGGAAGGGGGCGGAACACTGAAGCTTTCTTT. Its protein is CASSQPRGRGRNTEAFF.

This sequence joins TRBV5-1 and TRBJ2-5; 7 positions agree with TRBD2. V was clipped by 4 bases and J by 1 base; unmatched bases: 10. Germline loops: CDR1 SGHRS, CDR2 YFSETQ. The length of the CDR3 is 16 residues. For the CDR3, the DNA is TGCGCCAGCAGCCGATCTATAGCGGGCTCCCAAGAGACCCAGTACTTC. It encodes CASSRSIAGSQETQYF.

The CDR3 here is CASSIGGGRDEKLFF. CDR3 DNA sequence: TGTGCCAGCTCCATCGGGGGGGGACGGGATGAAAAACTGTTTTTT. The genes are TRBV6-6 and TRBJ1-4; a possible D gene is TRBD1 (5 bases). The CDR3 runs to 15 residues. V was pared by 8 bases and J by 6 bases, with 19 bases between. Germline V gene lookup returns CDR1 MNHNY and CDR2 SVGAGI (reference sequence).

The chain combines TRBV27 with TRBJ2-5, with D possibly matching TRBD1 (5 bases). Trimming stripped 6 bases from V and 4 bases from J, with 18 bases between. This CDR3 has 15 residues. Germline lookup yields CDR1 MNHEY and CDR2 SMNVEV (reference sequence). CDR3 bases: TGTGCCAGCAGCGACGCAGGGTCTTGGGGAGAGACCCAGTACTTC. It yields the protein CASSDAGSWGETQYF.

V usage is TRBV19 and J usage is TRBJ1-3; D is undetermined. This CDR3 contains 16 residues. V was cut by 1 base and J by 0 bases, with 10 bases left in between. Per germline, CDR1 LNHDA and CDR2 SQIVND (reference sequence). The CDR3 sequence is CASSIARHHSGNTIYF. In nucleotides, the CDR3 is TGTGCCAGTAGTATAGCAAGACATCACTCTGGAAACACCATATATTTT.

The chain links TRBV6-5 to TRBJ2-7; D unclear. V was shortened by 6 bases and J by 4 bases, with 7 bases between the two germline ends. This CDR3 region has 11 residues. Per germline, CDR1 MNHEY and CDR2 SVGAGI. The CDR3 spells CASSRQYEQYF. In DNA, the CDR3 is TGTGCCAGCAGCCGTCAGTACGAGCAGTACTTC.

The chain joins TRBV7-9 to TRBJ2-5, with 8 positions matching TRBD1. The CDR3 is 16 residues long. The germline gives CDR1 SEHNR, CDR2 FQNEAQ (reference sequence). The junction had 8 bases not matched to a gene; V was cut back by 5 bases and J by 0 bases. CDR3 sequence: CASSPGGQVNQETQYF. The DNA for the CDR3 is TGTGCCAGCAGCCCAGGGGGACAGGTCAACCAAGAGACCCAGTACTTC.

The rearrangement joins TRBV29-1 to TRBJ1-1; D is unclear. The CDR3 totals 12 residues. V was cut by 4 bases and J by 4 bases, with 10 bases left in between. The germline V gene has CDR1 SQVTM and CDR2 ANQGSEA. The CDR3 reads CSVGGGSTEAFF. The DNA for the CDR3 is TGCAGCGTTGGTGGAGGGTCCACTGAAGCTTTCTTT.

The sample holds one count of this clone. The rearrangement links TRBV27 to TRBJ2-7, with 9 bases matching TRBD2. The CDR3 loop spans 16 amino acids. Germline-derived CDR1 and CDR2 are MNHEY and SMNVEV (reference sequence). J gave up 7 bases and V 1 base, and 11 bases lay outside the gene matches. In DNA form, the CDR3 reads TGTGCCAGCAGTTTATGGGGCGGGAGGGGCGATGGAGAGCAGTACTTC. It encodes CASSLWGGRGDGEQYF.

This rearrangement joins TRBV13 to TRBJ2-1; D unclear. CDR3 length: 14 amino acids. Trimming cost V 5 bases and J 4 bases, with 12 bases left between them. Germline CDR1 reads PRHDT; CDR2 reads FYEKMQ (reference sequence). The CDR3 DNA reads as TGTGCCAGCAGCCTCTCGGGTTTTTACAATGAGCAGTTCTTC. Protein: CASSLSGFYNEQFF.

This clone was picked up a small number of times. The V gene is TRBV5-4, the J gene TRBJ2-4, with a weak D call TRBD2 (5 bases). Trimming cost V 6 bases and J 7 bases, with 23 bases left between them. The CDR3 contains 16 residues. CDR1 is SGHNT and CDR2 is YYREEE in the germline V gene (reference sequence). The CDR3 coding sequence is TGTGCCAGCAAGGTAGTCCGTAATCGGAGGAAGAACATTCAGTACTTC. Protein product: CASKVVRNRRKNIQYF.

The chain couples TRBV11-2 to TRBJ2-2; 9 bases align to TRBD1. Germline V lookup: CDR1 SGHAT, CDR2 FQNNGV. There are 15 residues in the CDR3. V shed 6 bases, J shed 7 bases, and the junction held 9 bases outside the gene matches. This CDR3 reads CASRRINRGRGELFF. CDR3 coding DNA: TGTGCCAGCAGACGGATTAACAGGGGGCGCGGGGAGCTGTTTTTT.

The chain employs TRBV15 and TRBJ2-1; 8 bases fit TRBD2. The CDR3 has 17 residues. In germline, CDR1 is LNHNV, CDR2 YYDKDF (reference sequence). V shed 2 bases, J shed 1 base, and the junction held 7 bases outside the gene matches. DNA of the CDR3: TGTGCCACCAGCAGATTAAGCGGGAGTGTTTCCTACAATGAGCAGTTCTTC. Its translation is CATSRLSGSVSYNEQFF.

The sample holds one count of this clone. This chain uses TRBV30 with TRBJ2-7; a weak D match, TRBD2 (6 bases). Germline-derived CDR1 and CDR2 are GTSNPN and SVGIG (reference sequence). Trimming cost V 7 bases and J 2 bases, with 18 bases left between them. This CDR3 has 14 residues. The CDR3 loop reads CASGFSRLAYEQYF. CDR3 in DNA: TGTGCCTCCGGGTTCTCCAGACTAGCCTACGAGCAGTACTTC.

J is TRBJ2-1 and V is TRBV18; TRBD2 agrees at 13 bases. This CDR3 contains 15 residues. V dropped 2 bases and J dropped 6; count of bases not matched to a gene: 1. Per the germline V gene, CDR1 is KGHSH and CDR2 is LQKENI. For the CDR3, the DNA is TGTGCCAGCTCACCAAGGACTAGCGGGGGCAATGAGCAGTTCTTC. Protein product: CASSPRTSGGNEQFF.

Here the CDR3 DNA reads TGTGCCACCAGCAGAGATCGGGGCGGCTACGAGCAGTACTTC. It is translated as CATSRDRGGYEQYF. The chain carries TRBV15 and TRBJ2-7; D may be TRBD1 or TRBD2 (5 bases each). Germline assignment: CDR1 LNHNV and CDR2 YYDKDF (reference sequence). CDR3 length equals 14 residues. Trimming removed 0 bases at V and 3 bases at J, with 9 bases between. The full variable domain, rest sourced from reference TRBV15 and TRBJ2-7, is DAMVIQNPRYQVTQFGKPVTLSCSQTLNHNVMYWYQQKSSQAPKLLFHYYDKDFNNEADTPDNFQSRRPNTSFCFLDIRSPGLGDTAMYLCATSRDRGGYEQYFGPGTRLTVT.

The chain is built from TRBV13 and TRBJ2-7; TRBD1 is a possible D gene (6 bases). CDR1 PRHDT and CDR2 FYEKMQ come from the germline V gene (reference sequence). V shed 0 bases and J shed 1 base, with 10 bases lying between them. The CDR3 is 15 amino acids. The CDR3 DNA follows: TGTGCCAGCAGCTTAGGCAGGGGATGGTCCTACGAGCAGTACTTC. The encoded protein is CASSLGRGWSYEQYF. The full variable domain, rest sourced from reference TRBV13 and TRBJ2-7, is AAGVIQSPRHLIKEKRETATLKCYPIPRHDTVYWYQQGPGQDPQFLISFYEKMQSDKGSIPDRFSAQQFSDYHSELNMSSLELGDSALYFCASSLGRGWSYEQYFGPGTRLTVT.

This clone was observed a few times. V gene TRBV28 combines with J gene TRBJ2-7; D gene uncertain. The CDR3 extends over 11 amino acids. The V end was cut by 6 bases, the J end by 5 bases, with 8 bases between. Germline V gene lookup returns CDR1 MDHEN and CDR2 SYDVKM. CDR3 in DNA: TGTGCCAGCAGGACCAGTCACGAGCAGTACTTC. Its translation: CASRTSHEQYF.